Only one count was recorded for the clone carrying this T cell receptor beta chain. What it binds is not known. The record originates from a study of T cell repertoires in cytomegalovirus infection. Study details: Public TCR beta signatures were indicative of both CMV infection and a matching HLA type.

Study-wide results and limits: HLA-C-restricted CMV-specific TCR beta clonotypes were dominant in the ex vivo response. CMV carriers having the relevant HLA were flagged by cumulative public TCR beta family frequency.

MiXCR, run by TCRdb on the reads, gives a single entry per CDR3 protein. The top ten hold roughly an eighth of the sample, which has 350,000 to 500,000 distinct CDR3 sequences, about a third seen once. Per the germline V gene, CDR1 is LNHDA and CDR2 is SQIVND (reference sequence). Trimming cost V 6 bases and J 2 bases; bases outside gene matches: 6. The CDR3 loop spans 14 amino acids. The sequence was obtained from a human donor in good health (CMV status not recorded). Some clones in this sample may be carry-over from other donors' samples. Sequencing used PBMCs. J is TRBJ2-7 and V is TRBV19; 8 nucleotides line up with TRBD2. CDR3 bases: TGTGCCAGTAGAGCAGCGGGGGCAACCTACGAGCAGTACTTC. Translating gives CASRAAGATYEQYF.